A single sample gave rise to the 19 T cell receptor beta chains below, sequenced in a study of cytomegalovirus exposure and HLA in healthy donors. Sequencing used immunoSEQ multiplex PCR; TCRdb keeps in-frame clones, though not all of them. The table has 150,000 to 200,000 clones, 86% seen once. Sequenced input: PBMCs. The source is a woman aged 18-35 years in good health and CMV-seronegative.

This clone was detected a few times. The rearrangement uses TRBV28 and TRBJ2-4; D not certain. V was clipped by 4 bases and J by 7 bases, with 11 bases between them. CDR1 is MDHEN and CDR2 is SYDVKM in the germline V gene. The CDR3 runs to 13 residues. CDR3 protein: CASSSLPDNIQYF. In DNA, the CDR3 is TGTGCCAGCAGTTCTCTACCCGATAACATTCAGTACTTC.

This CDR3 is CASSPGTGVNSYNEQFF. As DNA, the CDR3 is TGTGCCAGCAGCCCCGGGACAGGGGTTAATTCCTACAATGAGCAGTTCTTC. The rearrangement uses TRBV7-3 and TRBJ2-1, with TRBD1 matching over 10 bases. The trim removed 5 bases at V and 1 base at J, leaving 8 bases unmatched. The CDR3 has 17 residues. The germline V gene encodes CDR1 SGHTA and CDR2 FQGTGA.

This rearrangement joins TRBV11-2 to TRBJ1-3; the match to TRBD1 covers 8 bases. The CDR3 is 14 residues long. Germline V gene data show CDR1 as SGHAT and CDR2 as FQNNGV. J was trimmed by 4 bases and V by 5 bases; bases with no gene match: 4. The CDR3 DNA reads TGTGCCAGCAGCGGGCAGGGGGCCGGAAACACCATATATTTT. Protein sequence: CASSGQGAGNTIYF.

This chain connects TRBV27 to TRBJ2-5; the D gene is possibly TRBD1 (6 bases). Per germline, CDR1 MNHEY and CDR2 SMNVEV (reference sequence). Deletions cut 5 bases from V and 7 bases from J, with 20 bases between. CDR3 length equals 15 residues. In DNA, the CDR3 is TGTGCCAGCAGTAGAGATTACAGGGTCCCGAGGACCCAGTACTTC. It specifies CASSRDYRVPRTQYF.

The chain recombines TRBV6-5 with TRBJ1-1; 10 bases map to TRBD1. Trimming removed 5 bases from V and 4 bases from J; junction bases left unmatched: 7. The germline V gene encodes CDR1 MNHEY and CDR2 SVGAGI. This CDR3 is built from 15 residues. The CDR3 DNA is TGTGCCAGCAGTACCTGGACAGGGGGAGTCACTGAAGCTTTCTTT. This codes for CASSTWTGGVTEAFF.

The chain recombines TRBV5-4 with TRBJ1-1, with a possible D match to TRBD1 (5 bases). The CDR3 extends over 14 amino acids. The V end was cut by 0 bases, the J end by 4 bases, with 10 bases between. The V gene's germline CDR1 is SGHNT and CDR2 YYREEE (reference sequence). The CDR3 is CASSLGQGGTEAFF. The CDR3 nucleotides read TGTGCCAGCAGCTTGGGGCAGGGTGGCACTGAAGCTTTCTTT.

This chain uses TRBV5-1 with TRBJ1-1, with no clear D. Looked up from germline, CDR1 is SGHRS and CDR2 is YFSETQ. The CDR3 covers 14 residues. Trimming took 4 bases from V and 4 from J, leaving 14 bases between them. CDR3 sequence reads: CASSTPGGSTEAFF. The CDR3 DNA sequence: TGCGCCAGCAGCACCCCGGGCGGGAGCACTGAAGCTTTCTTT.

The chain is built from TRBV9 and TRBJ2-1; D is undetermined. The CDR3 has 12 amino acids. The germline V gene encodes CDR1 SGDLS and CDR2 YYNGEE. Trimming removed 1 base from V and 7 bases from J, with 6 bases in between. DNA of the CDR3: TGTGCCAGCAGCGTATTCGGGAATGAGCAGTTCTTC. Its translation: CASSVFGNEQFF.

This clone was counted a few times. The V gene is TRBV2, the J gene TRBJ1-5; weak D call: TRBD1 (6 bases). The V and J ends lost 5 bases and 7 bases respectively, with 15 bases between them. Germline V CDR1 and CDR2: SNHLY, FYNNEI. This CDR3 is 14 amino acids long. Here the CDR3 reads CASSPQGFRQPQHF. In nucleotides, the CDR3 is TGTGCCAGCAGTCCACAGGGCTTTCGGCAGCCCCAGCATTTT. The whole variable domain, remainder taken from reference TRBV2 and TRBJ1-5, is EPEVTQTPSHQVTQMGQEVILRCVPISNHLYFYWYRQILGQKVEFLVSFYNNEISEKSEIFDDQFSVERPDGSNFTLKIRSTKLEDSAMYFCASSPQGFRQPQHFGDGTRLSIL.

Concerning this clone: This specimen includes other DNA sequences encoding the same CDR3. The chain couples TRBV15 to TRBJ1-1; D perhaps matches TRBD1 (6 bases). The CDR3 runs to 14 residues. Trimming stripped 3 bases from V and 1 base from J, with 9 bases between. The germline V gene has CDR1 LNHNV and CDR2 YYDKDF (reference sequence). In DNA, the CDR3 is TGTGCCACCAGCAGGGACAGATCGAACACTGAAGCTTTCTTT. It codes for CATSRDRSNTEAFF. The full variable domain, with the rest looked up from reference TRBV15 and TRBJ1-1, is DAMVIQNPRYQVTQFGKPVTLSCSQTLNHNVMYWYQQKSSQAPKLLFHYYDKDFNNEADTPDNFQSRRPNTSFCFLDIRSPGLGDTAMYLCATSRDRSNTEAFFGQGTRLTVV.

The chain links TRBV28 to TRBJ1-2, with a tentative D call TRBD1 (5 bases). Germline V CDR1 and CDR2: MDHEN, SYDVKM. The CDR3 extends over 14 amino acids. The V end lost 7 bases, the J end lost 6 bases, and 18 bases lay between the germline ends. The CDR3 here is CASKSPGRADGYTF. The DNA of the CDR3 is TGTGCCAGCAAATCCCCGGGCAGGGCGGATGGCTACACCTTC.

The V and J genes are TRBV10-2 and TRBJ2-7; 8 bases align to TRBD2. Looked up from germline, CDR1 is WSHSY and CDR2 is SAAADI. After removal of 6 bases from V and 0 bases from J, the junction contained 10 bases not matched to a gene. The CDR3 has 16 amino acids. CDR3 region: CASRPPTSGHSYEQYF. The CDR3 region has the DNA TGCGCCAGCAGACCTCCTACTAGCGGACACTCCTACGAGCAGTACTTC.

The chain employs TRBV27 and TRBJ1-1, with unresolved D. The CDR3 is 12 residues long. Germline V lookup: CDR1 MNHEY, CDR2 SMNVEV (reference sequence). V lost 3 bases and J 7 bases, leaving 9 bases between the germline ends. The CDR3 sequence is CASSFPTGEAFF. For the CDR3, the DNA is TGTGCCAGCAGTTTCCCGACGGGTGAAGCTTTCTTT.

J is TRBJ2-7 and V is TRBV19; 8 bases map to TRBD1. This CDR3 has 15 amino acids. CDR1 is LNHDA and CDR2 is SQIVND in the germline V gene (reference sequence). V trimming: 7 bases; J trimming: 2 bases; junction bases outside the gene matches: 10. Here the CDR3 reads CASTPGRTGTYEQYF. The CDR3 DNA is TGTGCCAGTACCCCCGGAAGGACAGGGACCTACGAGCAGTACTTC.

V and J are TRBV9 and TRBJ1-1; tentatively, D is TRBD1 (6 bases). Germline CDR1 reads SGDLS; CDR2 reads YYNGEE. V lost 3 bases to trimming and J lost 4 bases, with 16 bases between them. The CDR3 is 15 residues long. The CDR3 reads CASSAHSTGITEAFF. The CDR3 nucleotides are TGTGCCAGCAGCGCCCATTCTACAGGGATCACTGAAGCTTTCTTT.

The V call is TRBV4-1, the J call TRBJ1-1, with TRBD1 as a possible D gene (6 bases). CDR1 and CDR2 (germline): MGHRA, YSYEKL. The CDR3 covers 13 residues. V was clipped by 4 bases and J by 5 bases, with 11 bases between them. CDR3 DNA: TGCGCCAGCAGCCCACAGGGTTTGACTGAAGCTTTCTTT. It yields the protein CASSPQGLTEAFF.

The genes are TRBV7-8 and TRBJ1-1, with no clear D. Germline V gives CDR1 SGHVS, CDR2 FQNEAQ. V gave up 2 bases and J gave up 4 bases, with 5 bases separating them. The CDR3 covers 12 residues. The CDR3 DNA follows: TGTGCCAGCAGCTTATGGAGCACTGAAGCTTTCTTT. Translation gives CASSLWSTEAFF. The entire variable domain, with the rest obtained from reference TRBV7-8 and TRBJ1-1, is as follows: GAGVSQSPRYKVAKRGQDVALRCDPISGHVSLFWYQQALGQGPEFLTYFQNEAQLDKSGLPSDRFFAERPEGSVSTLKIQRTQQEDSAVYLCASSLWSTEAFFGQGTRLTVV.

This rearrangement joins TRBV2 to TRBJ1-3; D is ambiguous. Germline CDR1 reads SNHLY; CDR2 reads FYNNEI. Trimming removed 6 bases from V and 0 bases from J, with 15 bases in between. This CDR3 is 16 amino acids long. CDR3 in DNA: TGTGCCAGCAGCCTCACCAACATTCCCTCTGGAAACACCATATATTTT. Translating gives CASSLTNIPSGNTIYF.

V is TRBV6-5 and J is TRBJ1-5, with D perhaps matching TRBD1 (5 bases). With 0 bases removed from V and 7 bases from J, the gap between germline ends came to 13 bases. The V gene's germline CDR1 is MNHEY and CDR2 SVGAGI. This CDR3 is built from 15 residues. The CDR3 bases are TGTGCCAGCAGTTACTCGGGGGAGGTTGGGCAGCCCCAGCATTTT. Its translation: CASSYSGEVGQPQHF.